A single sample gave rise to the 24 T cell receptor beta chains below, sequenced in a study of blood T cell repertoires in COVID-19. TCRdb keeps only in-frame clones here, not all; method: immunoSEQ multiplex PCR. This table holds about 170,000 clones, 70% to 90% found once. Sequences were obtained from peripheral blood. The receptors come from a woman aged 80 or older with COVID-19, enrolled during active disease.

The CDR3 coding sequence is TGCGCCAGCAGCGTGACAGGGGGCGCGTTAAACACCATATATTTT. This codes for CASSVTGGALNTIYF. The V call is TRBV5-1, the J call TRBJ1-3, with 10 bases matching TRBD1. CDR3 length: 15 amino acids. The trim removed 4 bases at V and 6 bases at J, leaving 7 bases unmatched. Per germline, CDR1 SGHRS and CDR2 YFSETQ.

As regards this clone: Other DNA sequences in this specimen translate into the identical CDR3. The chain employs TRBV11-2 and TRBJ1-3; weak D call: TRBD1 (5 bases). Deletions cut 1 base from V and 3 bases from J, with 10 bases between. Germline values: CDR1 SGHAT, CDR2 FQNNGV. The CDR3 runs 15 residues. CDR3 bases: TGTGCCAGCAGCTTAGGGCAGGGAGGTGGAAACACCATATATTTT. This encodes CASSLGQGGGNTIYF.

V usage is TRBV5-4 and J usage is TRBJ2-2; D might be TRBD2 (7 bases). The ends were cut back, 4 bases at V and 5 bases at J, with 15 bases in the middle. CDR3 length: 15 amino acids. Germline V gene lookup returns CDR1 SGHNT and CDR2 YYREEE (reference sequence). CDR3 loop: CASSPDGGRTGELFF. In DNA form, the CDR3 reads TGTGCCAGCAGCCCGGACGGGGGGCGAACCGGGGAGCTGTTTTTT.

The gene calls are TRBV6-5 and TRBJ2-3; D is perhaps TRBD1 (5 bases). Germline CDR1 reads MNHEY; CDR2 reads SVGAGI. Trimming pared 6 bases from V and 5 bases from J, leaving 6 bases between. This CDR3 region has 11 residues. The CDR3 region is CASSQGDTQYF. The CDR3 nucleotides are TGTGCCAGCAGCCAGGGAGATACGCAGTATTTT.

The chain links TRBV7-9 to TRBJ2-7; tentative D call: TRBD2 (6 bases). Trimming pared 4 bases from V and 5 bases from J, leaving 15 bases between. This CDR3 comprises 14 residues. In germline, CDR1 is SEHNR, CDR2 FQNEAQ (reference sequence). CDR3 amino acids: CASSSGTSTHEQYF. The CDR3 DNA reads TGTGCCAGCAGCTCAGGAACTAGCACCCACGAGCAGTACTTC.

The rearrangement joins TRBV19 to TRBJ1-2, with 7 bases identical to TRBD1. The V gene's germline CDR1 is LNHDA and CDR2 SQIVND (reference sequence). CDR3 length: 15 amino acids. With 3 bases clipped from V and 8 bases from J, the junction kept 12 bases outside the gene matches. DNA for the CDR3: TGTGCCAGTAGTATTAGCCAGGGGGACGCCGGGGGCTACACCTTC. Its translation: CASSISQGDAGGYTF.

The chain uses TRBV6-5 and TRBJ2-5, with TRBD1 matching 9 bases. With 6 bases clipped from V and 2 bases from J, the junction kept 4 bases outside the gene matches. CDR3 size: 14 residues. Germline lookup yields CDR1 MNHEY and CDR2 SVGAGI. The CDR3 spells CASRGQGVQETQYF. The CDR3 DNA follows: TGTGCCAGCAGGGGACAGGGAGTTCAAGAGACCCAGTACTTC.

V and J are TRBV2 and TRBJ1-3; 8 positions match TRBD1. This CDR3 is 17 amino acids long. Looked up from germline, CDR1 is SNHLY and CDR2 is FYNNEI. The J segment lost 4 bases and the V segment lost 6 bases, leaving 14 bases of the junction unmatched. The CDR3 DNA reads as TGTGCCAGCAGCGAACACGCTTCCGGGACAGGAGGAAACACCATATATTTT. It encodes CASSEHASGTGGNTIYF.

The chain combines TRBV11-2 with TRBJ2-7, with TRBD2 as a possible D gene (6 bases). Trimming took 0 bases from V and 0 from J, leaving 12 bases between them. This CDR3 is built from 16 residues. CDR1 SGHAT and CDR2 FQNNGV come from the germline V gene. CDR3 sequence: CASSLDLEGDSYEQYF. The DNA for the CDR3 is TGTGCCAGCAGCTTAGATCTGGAGGGCGACTCCTACGAGCAGTACTTC.

The V and J genes are TRBV5-1 and TRBJ2-1, with unresolved D. This CDR3 has 13 amino acids. Germline CDR1 SGHRS, CDR2 YFSETQ. V lost 4 bases to trimming and J lost 7 bases, with 12 bases between them. As DNA, the CDR3 is TGCGCCAGCAGCCCACGGCCGGAGAATGAGCAGTTCTTC. Its translation: CASSPRPENEQFF.

This clone showed up just a few times. V gene TRBV5-1 combines with J gene TRBJ2-2; 7 positions agree with TRBD2. Germline V gives CDR1 SGHRS, CDR2 YFSETQ. The J segment lost 6 bases and the V segment lost 2 bases, leaving 7 bases of the junction unmatched. The length of the CDR3 is 15 residues. The CDR3 DNA reads as TGCGCCAGCAGCTTCGGGGGGATATCAGCCGGGGAGCTGTTTTTT. It encodes CASSFGGISAGELFF.

The CDR3 loop is CASSSTGSDTEAFF. CDR3 DNA sequence: TGTGCCAGCAGCTCAACAGGGTCCGACACTGAAGCTTTCTTT. J is TRBJ1-1 and V is TRBV11-2, with D perhaps TRBD1 (6 bases). There are 14 residues in the CDR3. V lost 4 bases and J 3 bases, leaving 12 bases between the germline ends. Germline CDR1 and CDR2: SGHAT and FQNNGV.

The gene calls are TRBV5-5 and TRBJ1-2; 9 bases fit TRBD1. The V and J ends lost 0 bases and 6 bases, in that order; junction bases with no gene match: 9. Looked up from germline, CDR1 is SGHKS and CDR2 is YYEKEE (reference sequence). This CDR3 has 16 amino acids. CDR3 sequence (DNA): TGTGCCAGCAGCTTGGAGGACAGGGGCATACCCCATGGCTACACCTTC. Its protein product is CASSLEDRGIPHGYTF. Full variable domain (remainder filled in from reference TRBV5-5 and TRBJ1-2): DAGVTQSPTHLIKTRGQQVTLRCSPISGHKSVSWYQQVLGQGPQFIFQYYEKEERGRGNFPDRFSARQFPNYSSELNVNALLLGDSALYLCASSLEDRGIPHGYTFGSGTRLTVV.

The chain joins TRBV7-9 to TRBJ2-1; TRBD2 matches at 14 bases. CDR1 is SEHNR and CDR2 is FQNEAQ in the germline V gene (reference sequence). J gave up 1 base and V 5 bases, and 7 bases lay outside the gene matches. The CDR3 contains 18 residues. The CDR3 region is CASSPRLAGGGSYNEQFF. CDR3 coding DNA: TGTGCCAGCAGCCCCAGACTAGCGGGAGGGGGGTCCTACAATGAGCAGTTCTTC.

CDR3 DNA: TGTGCCAGCAGTCAAGCGGGACAGGGGCTGCCCTCGGGAAGCTACACCTTC. Protein product: CASSQAGQGLPSGSYTF. The gene calls are TRBV28 and TRBJ1-2; 10 bases are shared with TRBD1. The junction had 18 bases not matched to a gene; V was cut back by 5 bases and J by 9 bases. This CDR3 comprises 17 residues. Germline CDR1 reads MDHEN; CDR2 reads SYDVKM.

The rearrangement uses TRBV4-1 and TRBJ2-3; 8 nucleotides agree with TRBD2. CDR1 is MGHRA and CDR2 is YSYEKL in the germline V gene. The CDR3 loop spans 16 amino acids. The V segment lost 4 bases and the J segment 5 bases; nucleotides outside the gene matches: 11. The CDR3 nucleotides are TGCGCCAGCAGCCCGCGGGAGGCCTGGGTCGGAGATACGCAGTATTTT. Its translation: CASSPREAWVGDTQYF.

This CDR3 is CASSLAESDYYNSPLHF. The CDR3 nucleotides read TGTGCCAGCAGCTTGGCCGAGAGCGACTACTATAATTCACCCCTCCACTTT. This rearrangement joins TRBV5-5 to TRBJ1-6, with D unclear. There are 17 residues in the CDR3. V lost 0 bases to trimming and J lost 3 bases, with 13 bases between them. Germline CDR1 reads SGHKS; CDR2 reads YYEKEE (reference sequence).

The genes are TRBV12-3 or TRBV12-4 and TRBJ1-1; no clear D gene. Trimming stripped 5 bases from V and 0 bases from J, with 4 bases between. This CDR3 spans 12 amino acids. CDR3 sequence: CASSPMNTEAFF. The DNA of the CDR3 is TGTGCCAGCAGTCCCATGAACACTGAAGCTTTCTTT.

The V gene is TRBV28, the J gene TRBJ1-3; 9 positions agree with TRBD1. The length of the CDR3 is 15 residues. J gave up 4 bases and V 5 bases, and 6 bases lay outside the gene matches. The germline V gene has CDR1 MDHEN and CDR2 SYDVKM. DNA for the CDR3: TGTGCCAGCAGTAGAGACAGGGGGACAGGAAACACCATATATTTT. Translated, it gives CASSRDRGTGNTIYF.

The chain has TRBV2 and TRBJ1-5; the D is unclear. This CDR3 contains 12 residues. V lost 2 bases to trimming and J lost 7 bases, with 6 bases between them. Germline V lookup: CDR1 SNHLY, CDR2 FYNNEI. The CDR3 nucleotides are TGTGCCAGCAGTGAACAGGTGCAGCCCCAGCATTTT. Its translation is CASSEQVQPQHF.

This clone was counted a few times. The chain joins TRBV2 to TRBJ2-7; 7 bases line up with TRBD1. This CDR3 is 14 amino acids long. Germline assignment: CDR1 SNHLY and CDR2 FYNNEI. V trimming: 7 bases; J trimming: 5 bases; junction bases outside the gene matches: 11. The CDR3 DNA reads as TGTGCCAGCACTTTAGGCCGACAGGGCCACGAGCAGTACTTC. As protein: CASTLGRQGHEQYF.

DNA for the CDR3: TGTGCCAGCAGCCAAGACAGCGGTAGCACAGATACGCAGTATTTT. Its translation is CASSQDSGSTDTQYF. V and J are TRBV4-2 and TRBJ2-3, with D tentatively TRBD2 (5 bases). This CDR3 has 15 amino acids. The V gene's germline CDR1 is LGHNA and CDR2 YNFKEQ. Between the trimmed V and J ends, which lost 0 bases and 0 bases, there was a span of 7 bases.

The chain is built from TRBV6-2 or TRBV6-3 and TRBJ2-2; 7 bases are shared with TRBD1. This CDR3 has 16 residues. The V segment lost 2 bases and the J segment 6 bases; nucleotides outside the gene matches: 9. The germline V gene has CDR1 MNHEY and CDR2 SVGEGT. The CDR3 bases are TGTGCCAGCAGTTACGGTGGGACAGTGATCCCCGGGGAGCTGTTTTTT. The encoded protein is CASSYGGTVIPGELFF.

This chain links TRBV12-3 or TRBV12-4 with TRBJ1-5, with D unclear. V lost 1 base to trimming and J lost 3 bases, with 4 bases between them. CDR3 length equals 13 residues. The CDR3 region has the DNA TGTGCCAGCAGTTTAGACACCAATCAGCCCCAGCATTTT. Protein sequence: CASSLDTNQPQHF.